The rows below give T cell receptor beta chains drawn from one sample of a study of regulatory T cells in long-lasting Graves disease. TCRdb ran MiXCR on the multiplex PCR reads and lists one entry per CDR3 protein. The top ten clones hold around 7.6% of a sample with 350,000 to 450,000 distinct CDR3 sequences, over 14% of them seen once. The data also belong to a second study, concerning T cells in Graves' hyperthyroidism and ophthalmopathy.

Specimen: peripheral blood mononuclear cells (PBMCs), collected at new diagnosis, from a patient treated with antithyroid drugs. These receptors all come from a woman between 40 and 55 years old with Graves disease. Both conserved end residues are trimmed from each CDR3.

V gene,CDR3 length,J gene,CDR3 protein
TRBV5-5,14,TRBJ1-2,ASRTDSAFNNYGYT
TRBV2,9,TRBJ2-5,ASRWEETQY
TRBV6-1,11,TRBJ1-2,ASSQRENYGYT
TRBV5-1,13,TRBJ1-1,ASSNPTGGTAEAF
TRBV11-3,12,TRBJ2-1,ASSPQGADNEQF
TRBV6-1,15,TRBJ2-7,ASSERWTAGSSYEQY
TRBV5-6,11,TRBJ2-7,ASSLGRVNEQY
TRBV30,13,TRBJ1-1,AWEKGEALNTEAF
TRBV12-5,13,TRBJ2-1,ASVQGGTGGNEQF
TRBV5-4,11,TRBJ1-1,ASSPDKNTEAF
TRBV5-7,11,TRBJ2-7,ARAGTVSYEQY
TRBV6-2/TRBV6-3,15,TRBJ2-1,ASSQGQGPMEFNEQF
TRBV7-2,13,TRBJ1-2,ASSLARSESYGYT
TRBV19,11,TRBJ2-7,ASSIPGPYEQY
TRBV28,12,TRBJ2-7,ASSSAAGLSEQY
TRBV11-1,14,TRBJ2-3,ASSRLAGAWADTQY
TRBV4-1,12,TRBJ1-4,ASSLQDRGEKLF
TRBV9,14,TRBJ2-5,ASSVDPGQGQQTQY
TRBV29-1,8,TRBJ1-1,SVGDTEAF
TRBV7-2,13,TRBJ1-5,ASSLSYEGNQPQH
TRBV5-1,11,TRBJ2-7,ASSREGLYEQY
TRBV20-1,12,TRBJ2-2,SAYRDRYTGELF
TRBV2,10,TRBJ2-7,ASRGTWIEQY
TRBV28,11,TRBJ2-7,ASSLADGYEQY
TRBV7-2,14,TRBJ2-3,ASSLGGGGSTDTQY
TRBV20-1,15,TRBJ1-5,SARDRGGLNSNQPQH
TRBV7-9,12,TRBJ1-4,ASSHGQGYEKLF
TRBV6-2/TRBV6-3,16,TRBJ2-3,ASRIAGLPNPLTDTQY
TRBV12-3/TRBV12-4,13,TRBJ2-1,ASSPRSATYNEQF
TRBV6-5,12,TRBJ2-2,ASSWTGRPGELF
TRBV7-9,14,TRBJ2-5,ASSLVVTSGQETQY
TRBV6-2/TRBV6-3,11,TRBJ1-1,ASILTGVTEAF
TRBV6-1,14,TRBJ2-7,ASSERGDRGLYEQY
TRBV12-3/TRBV12-4,13,TRBJ2-7,ASSTLAGGPDEQY
TRBV9,12,TRBJ1-4,ASSVGILDEKLF
TRBV6-1,11,TRBJ1-1,ASRATDTTEAF
TRBV10-3,13,TRBJ2-1,AISYLSEGASEQF
TRBV27,14,TRBJ2-1,ASSLSWSSSYNEQF
TRBV30,10,TRBJ1-4,AWSRGNEKLF
TRBV20-1,15,TRBJ2-1,SATQGTSGRFLSEQF
TRBV5-1,13,TRBJ1-2,ASSPGDGTKDGYT
TRBV4-3,13,TRBJ2-1,ASSQPGVAYNEQF
TRBV7-2,13,TRBJ1-1,ASSLETAATTEAF
TRBV5-1,13,TRBJ2-1,ASSLGAGGRIEQF
TRBV28,12,TRBJ2-4,ASSLVLAKNIQY
TRBV12-3/TRBV12-4,11,TRBJ1-2,ASSLTGGSGYT
TRBV7-2,14,TRBJ2-5,ASSLAFGEGQETQY
TRBV19,13,TRBJ2-7,ASSIRRTGTYEQY
TRBV10-3,12,TRBJ1-1,AISESDRGTEAF
TRBV10-2,11,TRBJ2-2,ASTGFNTGELF
TRBV11-3,10,TRBJ1-3,ASSAAFGTIY
TRBV4-1,13,TRBJ2-1,ASSQAQRESSGQF
TRBV6-1,11,TRBJ2-7,ASKASGSYEQY
TRBV13,19,TRBJ2-1,ASTQQDSAGEAGGYYNEQF